The sequence of this TCR beta chain was determined in a study of blood T cell repertoires in COVID-19. As for the study in general: Specimens from acute and convalescent COVID-19 originated in the United States, Italy and Spain. PBMCs, B-cell-depleted T cells, or T cells provided the cDNA or gDNA that made up the material.

The CDR3 length is 13 residues. V was trimmed by 5 bases and J by 5 bases, leaving 15 bases between them. Germline loops: CDR1 SQVTM, CDR2 ANQGSEA. This clone was counted only a few times. Original processing methods: The assay estimated nucleated cells by amplifying reference gene primers. The table came from immunoSEQ multiplex PCR; TCRdb's copy has only in-frame clones and leaves some out. D and trimming were read from the DNA, whereas the V and J calls and clone size are those reported in that table. The data show roughly 200,000 clones, with roughly 78% seen just once and 2.5% to 3% held by the top ten.

The material sequenced was peripheral blood. The TCR was taken from a woman older than 75 with active or convalescent COVID-19. V usage is TRBV29-1 and J usage is TRBJ1-1; D might be TRBD1 (5 bases). The CDR3 protein is CSVYLGRVTEAFF. The DNA of the CDR3 is TGCAGCGTTTACCTGGGGCGAGTTACTGAAGCTTTCTTT. Full variable domain (rest looked up from reference TRBV29-1 and TRBJ1-1): SAVISQKPSRDICQRGTSLTIQCQVDSQVTMMFWYRQQPGQSLTLIATANQGSEATYESGFVIDKFPISRPNLTFSTLTVSNMSPEDSSIYLCSVYLGRVTEAFFGQGTRLTVV.